The rows below give T cell receptor beta chains drawn from one sample of a study of molecular identifiers for immune sequencing clone quantification. Each CDR3 protein gets one entry after TCRdb re-called the PCR reads with MiXCR. The table includes nearly 650,000 distinct CDR3 sequences, 25% detected once. The sequenced sample consisted of naive CD8+ T cells from blood, with Jurkat cell RNA spiked in. The receptors shown here come from a human donor in good health. Some libraries in this study had Jurkat cell RNA spiked in. Both conserved end residues are part of each CDR3. Fields, in order: V gene, CDR3 protein.

>TRBV19
CASTRVSGYEQYF
>TRBV2
CASYLTDTQYF
>TRBV20-1
CSARDMTSGGIDNEQFF
>TRBV6-5
CASSRTGSTNEKLFF
>TRBV20-1
CSARDQGTHFSYEQYF
>TRBV7-9
CASSSTGGLEAFF
>TRBV2
CASSDPRQTGNSQPQHF
>TRBV2
CALQGGTTFPATNEKLFF
>TRBV3-1
CASSQDLLLLSTDTQYF
>TRBV20-1
CSALLDRVSYEQYF
>TRBV30
CALRGANTGELFF
>TRBV20-1
CSASNLAGGRFGTDTQYF
>TRBV4-1
CASSQAGRVNQPQHF
>TRBV30
CACFLQGPYNEQFF
>TRBV27
CASSVRQISGANVLAF
>TRBV6-5
CASSSPGQRQYF
>TRBV28
CASSLLALAGASGANVLTF
>TRBV19
CASSAFFTDTQYF
>TRBV15
CATSRAAAGGYEQYF
>TRBV5-4
CASRGSAGELFF
>TRBV21-1
CANRTSSTDTQYF
>TRBV4-1
CAPRMGPSSGNTIYF
>TRBV20-1
CSATARTGKYEQYF
>TRBV27
CASSSRAMTGSTGELFF
>TRBV4-3
CASSQDWTDTEAFF
>TRBV9
CASSSTGLGEQYF
>TRBV2
CASSDVPNTEAFF
>TRBV4-1
CASSHSQGTGELFF
>TRBV21-1
CASYRGKISNQPQHF
>TRBV4-1
CASSHGRQGAYEQYF
>TRBV14
CASSQGFTEAFF
>TRBV7-9
CASSLAAAETTDTQYF
>TRBV19
CASSGGTHQPQHF
>TRBV7-8
CASSLALQAYEQYF
>TRBV3-1
CASSTQRGGPNEQFF
>TRBV7-9
CASSFGFGYTF
>TRBV5-1
CASSETIPYEQYF
>TRBV6-1
CASDPGGAGYSQPQHF
>TRBV25-1
CASSEVGQGANEQFF
>TRBV4-1
CASSQDEGLYEKLFF
>TRBV24-1
CASGQGATGELFF
>TRBV7-9
CASSLKRSGETGELFF
>TRBV20-1
CSALGSESSTDTQYF
>TRBV7-2
CASSFTDEQYF
>TRBV7-9
CASSGLTGKEFF
>TRBV7-4
CVSSLKLGRPSADTQYF
>TRBV6-5
CASSNGRESDYEQYF
>TRBV30
CAWSWGRNSYEQYF
>TRBV2
CASKEGGTEAFF
>TRBV7-2
CASSSHPGDRFATNEKLFF
>TRBV27
CASSLWGGNTEAFF
>TRBV4-3
CASSQADRAAYNEQFF
>TRBV7-6
CASSPGPYSGGNGYTF
>TRBV28
CASSKQGTIQPQHF